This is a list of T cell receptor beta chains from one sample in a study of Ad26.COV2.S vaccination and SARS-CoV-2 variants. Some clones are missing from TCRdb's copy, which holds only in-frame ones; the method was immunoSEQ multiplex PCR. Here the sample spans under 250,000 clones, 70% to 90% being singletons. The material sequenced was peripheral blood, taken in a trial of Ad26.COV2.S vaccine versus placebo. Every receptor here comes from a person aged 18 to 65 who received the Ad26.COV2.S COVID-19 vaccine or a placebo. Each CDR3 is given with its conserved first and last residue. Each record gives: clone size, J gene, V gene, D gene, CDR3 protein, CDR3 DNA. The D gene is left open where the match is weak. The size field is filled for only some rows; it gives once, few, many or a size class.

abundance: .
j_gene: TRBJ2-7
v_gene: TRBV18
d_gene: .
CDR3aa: CASSPPPGNREQYF
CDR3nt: TGTGCCAGCTCACCACCGCCGGGAAACCGCGAGCAGTACTTC

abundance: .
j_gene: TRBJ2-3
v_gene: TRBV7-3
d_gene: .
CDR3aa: CASSLMLTDTQYF
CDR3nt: TGTGCCAGCAGCTTAATGTTAACAGATACGCAGTATTTT

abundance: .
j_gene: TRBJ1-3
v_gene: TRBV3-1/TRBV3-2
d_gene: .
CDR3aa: CASSTHAGNTIYF
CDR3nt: TGTGCCAGCAGCACCCATGCTGGAAACACCATATATTTT

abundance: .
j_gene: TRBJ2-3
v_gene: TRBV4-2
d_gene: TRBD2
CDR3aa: CASSILAGASTDTQYF
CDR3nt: TGTGCCAGCAGCATTCTAGCGGGGGCCTCCACAGATACGCAGTATTTT

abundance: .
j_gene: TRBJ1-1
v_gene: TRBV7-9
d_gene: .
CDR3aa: CASSQGGTEAFF
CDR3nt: TGTGCCAGCAGCCAAGGGGGGACTGAAGCTTTCTTT

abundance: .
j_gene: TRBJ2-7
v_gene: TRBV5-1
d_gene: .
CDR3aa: CASSLVTYEQYF
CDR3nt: TGCGCCAGCAGCTTGGTAACCTACGAGCAGTACTTC

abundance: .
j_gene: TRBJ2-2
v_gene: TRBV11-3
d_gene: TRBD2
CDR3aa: CATYETSGLNHANTGELFF
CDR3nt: TGTGCCACGTACGAGACTAGCGGTCTCAACCACGCGAACACCGGGGAGCTGTTTTTT

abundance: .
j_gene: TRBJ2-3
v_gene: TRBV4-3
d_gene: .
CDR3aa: CASSRGRSTDTQYF
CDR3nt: TGCGCCAGCAGCCGTGGCCGGTCCACAGATACGCAGTATTTT

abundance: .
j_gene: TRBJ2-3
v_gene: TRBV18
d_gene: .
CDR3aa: CASSPRAVSTDTQYF
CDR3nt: TGTGCCAGCTCACCACGGGCAGTAAGCACAGATACGCAGTATTTT

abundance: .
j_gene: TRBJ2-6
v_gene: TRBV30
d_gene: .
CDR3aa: CAWSVLRTTSGANVLTF
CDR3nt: TGTGCCTGGAGTGTACTCCGCACCACCTCTGGGGCCAACGTCCTGACTTTC

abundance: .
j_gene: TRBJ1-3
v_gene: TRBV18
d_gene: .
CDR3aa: CASSPSGSGNTIYF
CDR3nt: TGTGCCAGCTCACCCTCGGGCTCTGGAAACACCATATATTTT

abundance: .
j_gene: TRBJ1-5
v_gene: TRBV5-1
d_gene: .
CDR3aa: CASSGDGNQPQHF
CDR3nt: TGCGCCAGCAGCGGGGACGGCAATCAGCCCCAGCATTTT

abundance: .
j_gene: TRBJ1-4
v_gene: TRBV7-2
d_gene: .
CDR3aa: CASSLGMDEKLFF
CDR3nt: TGTGCCAGCAGCTTGGGCATGGATGAAAAACTGTTTTTT

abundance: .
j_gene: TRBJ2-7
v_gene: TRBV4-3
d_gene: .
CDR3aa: CASSVDGAYEQYF
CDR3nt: TGCGCCAGCAGCGTGGACGGGGCCTACGAGCAGTACTTC

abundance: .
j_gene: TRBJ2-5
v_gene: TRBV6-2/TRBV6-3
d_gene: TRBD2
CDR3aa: CASSYSNARGAMGTQYF
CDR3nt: TGTGCCAGCAGTTACTCGAACGCGCGGGGGGCCATGGGGACCCAGTACTTC

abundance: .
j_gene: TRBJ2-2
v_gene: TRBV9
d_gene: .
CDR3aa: CASSVGGNTGELFF
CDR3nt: TGTGCCAGCAGCGTAGGAGGGAACACCGGGGAGCTGTTTTTT

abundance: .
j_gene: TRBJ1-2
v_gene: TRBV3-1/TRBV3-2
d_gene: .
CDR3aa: CASSQRSGGIYYGYTF
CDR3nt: TGTGCCAGCAGCCAGAGGTCGGGGGGAATTTACTATGGCTACACCTTC

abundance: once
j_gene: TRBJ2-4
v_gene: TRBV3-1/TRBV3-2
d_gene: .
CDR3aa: CASSQGPRNIQYF
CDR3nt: TGTGCCAGCAGCCAGGGACCGAGAAACATTCAGTACTTC

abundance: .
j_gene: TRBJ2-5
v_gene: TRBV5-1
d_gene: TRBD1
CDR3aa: CASSGTTGGRETQYF
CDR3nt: TGCGCCAGCAGCGGAACGACAGGGGGGCGAGAGACCCAGTACTTC

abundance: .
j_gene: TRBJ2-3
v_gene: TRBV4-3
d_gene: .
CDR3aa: CASSQEASDGLDTQYF
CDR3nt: TGCGCCAGCAGCCAAGAGGCTAGCGACGGCCTCGATACGCAGTATTTT

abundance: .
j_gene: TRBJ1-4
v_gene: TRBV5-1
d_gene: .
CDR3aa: CASSLDGENEKLFF
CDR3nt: TGCGCCAGCAGCTTGGACGGAGAAAATGAAAAACTGTTTTTT

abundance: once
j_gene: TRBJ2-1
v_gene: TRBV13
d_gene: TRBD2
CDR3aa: CASSLRSGGANEQFF
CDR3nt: TGTGCCAGCAGCTTAAGGAGCGGGGGGGCGAATGAGCAGTTCTTC

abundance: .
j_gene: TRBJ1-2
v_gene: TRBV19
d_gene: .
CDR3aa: CASSPGILYGYTF
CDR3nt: TGTGCCAGTAGTCCTGGGATCTTATATGGCTACACCTTC

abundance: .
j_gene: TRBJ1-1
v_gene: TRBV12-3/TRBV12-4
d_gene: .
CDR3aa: CASKMNTEAFF
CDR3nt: TGTGCCAGCAAGATGAACACTGAAGCTTTCTTT

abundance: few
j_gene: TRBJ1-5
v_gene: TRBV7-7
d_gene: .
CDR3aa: CASSRDTDQPQHF
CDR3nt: TGTGCTAGCAGCCGGGACACCGATCAGCCCCAGCATTTT

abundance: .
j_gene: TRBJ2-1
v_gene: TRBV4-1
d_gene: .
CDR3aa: CASKVGGGAYNEQFF
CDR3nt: TGCGCCTCAAAGGTGGGAGGGGGCGCCTACAATGAGCAGTTCTTC

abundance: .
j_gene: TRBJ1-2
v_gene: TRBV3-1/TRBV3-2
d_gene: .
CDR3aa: CASSQKQYYGYTF
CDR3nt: TGTGCCAGCAGCCAGAAACAGTACTATGGCTACACCTTC

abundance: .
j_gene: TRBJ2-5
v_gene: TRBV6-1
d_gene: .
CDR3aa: CASSEMSQSQETQYF
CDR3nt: TGTGCCAGCAGTGAAATGAGCCAGTCCCAAGAGACCCAGTACTTC

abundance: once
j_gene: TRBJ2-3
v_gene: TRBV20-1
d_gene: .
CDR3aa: CSASSSSPYTDTQYF
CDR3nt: TGCAGTGCTAGTTCTAGCAGTCCTTACACAGATACGCAGTATTTT

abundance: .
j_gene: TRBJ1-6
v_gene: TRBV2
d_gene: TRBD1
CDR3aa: CASTRQGARNSPLHF
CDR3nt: TGTGCCAGCACCCGACAGGGGGCGAGGAATTCACCCCTCCACTTT

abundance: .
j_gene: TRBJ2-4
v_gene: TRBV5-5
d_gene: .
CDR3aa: CASSSARLNIQYF
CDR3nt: TGTGCCAGCAGCTCGGCTCGGCTCAACATTCAGTACTTC

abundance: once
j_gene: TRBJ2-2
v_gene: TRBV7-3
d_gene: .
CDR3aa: CASSLTGRGRFGAGELFF
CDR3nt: TGTGCCAGCAGCTTAACGGGCAGGGGACGCTTTGGGGCCGGGGAGCTGTTTTTT

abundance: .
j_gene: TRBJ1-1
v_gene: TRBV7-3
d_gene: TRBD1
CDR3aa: CASSLTGGVNTEAFF
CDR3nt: TGTGCCAGCAGCTTGACAGGGGGGGTAAACACTGAAGCTTTCTTT

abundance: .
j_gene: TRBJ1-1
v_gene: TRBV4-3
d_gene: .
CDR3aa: CASSQTWNTEAFF
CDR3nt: TGCGCCAGCAGCCAAACGTGGAACACTGAAGCTTTCTTT

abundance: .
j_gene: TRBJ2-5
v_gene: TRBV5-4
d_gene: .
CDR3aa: CASSFDSKGQETQYF
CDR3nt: TGTGCCAGCAGCTTCGATTCGAAGGGGCAGGAGACCCAGTACTTC

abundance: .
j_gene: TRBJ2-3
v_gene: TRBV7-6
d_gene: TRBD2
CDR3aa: CASSTRGAGGPTDTQYF
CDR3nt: TGTGCCAGCAGCACCCGAGGAGCGGGGGGGCCGACAGATACGCAGTATTTT

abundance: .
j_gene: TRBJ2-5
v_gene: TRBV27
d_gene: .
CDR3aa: CASWTALGETQYF
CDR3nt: TGTGCCAGCTGGACGGCACTCGGGGAGACCCAGTACTTC

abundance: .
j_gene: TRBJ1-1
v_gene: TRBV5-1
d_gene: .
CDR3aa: CASSLGDLPNTEAFF
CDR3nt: TGCGCCAGCAGCTTGGGGGACCTACCGAACACTGAAGCTTTCTTT

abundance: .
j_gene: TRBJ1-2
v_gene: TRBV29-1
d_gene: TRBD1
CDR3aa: CSVEGPGQGAIFGAGYTF
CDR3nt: TGCAGCGTTGAAGGACCGGGACAGGGGGCGATTTTCGGCGCTGGCTACACCTTC

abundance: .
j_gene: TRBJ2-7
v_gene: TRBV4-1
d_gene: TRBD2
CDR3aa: CASSQVPGLVLGHEQYF
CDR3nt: TGCGCCAGCAGCCAAGTGCCCGGACTAGTACTTGGCCACGAGCAGTACTTC

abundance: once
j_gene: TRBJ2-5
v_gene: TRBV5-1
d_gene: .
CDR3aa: CASSLTPGAQETQYF
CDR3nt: TGCGCCAGCAGCTTAACTCCGGGGGCGCAAGAGACCCAGTACTTC

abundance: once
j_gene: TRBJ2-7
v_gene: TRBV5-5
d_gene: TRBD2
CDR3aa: CASSFGTSPDEQYF
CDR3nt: TGTGCCAGCAGCTTCGGGACTAGCCCGGACGAGCAGTACTTC

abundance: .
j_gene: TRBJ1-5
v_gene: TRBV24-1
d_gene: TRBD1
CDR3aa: CATSDLHWFQGDPQPQHF
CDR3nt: TGTGCCACCAGTGATTTGCATTGGTTCCAGGGGGACCCTCAGCCCCAGCATTTT

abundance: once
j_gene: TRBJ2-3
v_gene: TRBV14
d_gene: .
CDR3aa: CASSQARLSSTDTQYF
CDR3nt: TGTGCCAGCAGCCAAGCGAGACTTAGTAGCACAGATACGCAGTATTTT

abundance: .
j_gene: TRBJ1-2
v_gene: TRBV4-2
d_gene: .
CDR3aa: CASSQDLRGSNYGYTF
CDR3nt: TGTGCCAGCAGCCAAGATCTCCGGGGTTCCAACTATGGCTACACCTTC

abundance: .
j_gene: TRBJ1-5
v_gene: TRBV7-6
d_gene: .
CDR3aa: CASSLASSGGGQPQHF
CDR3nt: TGTGCCAGCAGCTTAGCATCTTCCGGGGGCGGTCAGCCCCAGCATTTT

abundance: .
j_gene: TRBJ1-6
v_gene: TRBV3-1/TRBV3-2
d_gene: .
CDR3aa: CASSQDVETLGYLPLHF
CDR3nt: TGTGCCAGCAGCCAAGATGTCGAGACCCTAGGGTATTTACCCCTCCACTTT

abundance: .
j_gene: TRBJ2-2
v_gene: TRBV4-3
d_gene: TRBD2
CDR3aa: CASSQESQSGRSLQNTGELFF
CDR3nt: TGCGCCAGCAGCCAAGAATCCCAATCCGGGAGGTCCCTCCAGAACACCGGGGAGCTGTTTTTT

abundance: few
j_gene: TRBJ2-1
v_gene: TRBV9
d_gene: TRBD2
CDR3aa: CASSSTSGLGDEQFF
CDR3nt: TGTGCCAGCAGTTCGACTAGCGGGCTTGGGGATGAGCAGTTCTTC

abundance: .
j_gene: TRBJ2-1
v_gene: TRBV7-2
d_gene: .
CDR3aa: CASSFLSGRQSVSYNEQFF
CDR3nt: TGTGCCAGCAGCTTCCTCTCGGGACGGCAAAGTGTATCCTACAATGAGCAGTTCTTC

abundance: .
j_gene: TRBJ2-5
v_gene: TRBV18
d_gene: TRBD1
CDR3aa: CASSPPGTGEETQYF
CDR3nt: TGTGCCAGCTCGCCCCCCGGGACAGGGGAAGAGACCCAGTACTTC